What follows are 32 T cell receptor beta chains derived from one specimen sequenced in a study of Graves' ophthalmopathy and Graves' hyperthyroidism. The study amplified TCR beta CDR3 regions using RNA transcripts. Scientists carried out first-round RT-PCR using HTBI primers and then a second-round multiplex PCR. TCRdb ran MiXCR on the multiplex PCR reads and lists one entry per CDR3 protein. The repertoire includes 680,000 or so distinct CDR3 sequences, about 20% of them detected once, and approximately 7% sits in the top ten. Source material: peripheral blood. These receptors were obtained from a woman aged 18-29 years with stable Graves' hyperthyroidism. Some clones in this sample may be carry-over from other donors' samples.

Concerning this clonotype itself: A clone one base away is much larger, so this may be a read error. The rearrangement uses TRBV7-9 and TRBJ2-5, with 8 bases aligning to TRBD1. The length of the CDR3 is 14 residues. CDR1 SEHNR and CDR2 FQNEAQ come from the germline V gene (reference sequence). DNA for the CDR3: TGTGCCAGCAGCCCCCGGACAGGGCTGGAGAGCCAGTACTTC. Translating it yields CASSPRTGLESQYF.

This clonotype was detected ten times or more. This chain connects TRBV2 to TRBJ1-2, with D uncertain. CDR1 and CDR2 from the germline V gene are SNHLY and FYNNEI. CDR3 length: 13 amino acids. Trimming left V 9 bases short and J 5 bases short, with 16 bases between. As DNA, the CDR3 is TGTGCCAGTCTTCGACGGGAGCAGTATGGCTACACCTTC. Amino acid sequence: CASLRREQYGYTF.

Ten or more counts support this clonotype. This chain uses TRBV11-2 with TRBJ1-2; no clear D. V was cut by 5 bases and J by 4 bases, with 17 bases left in between. Germline V CDR1 and CDR2: SGHAT, FQNNGV. The CDR3 has 15 amino acids. The CDR3 DNA reads TGTGCCAGCAGCCAGGACCGAACCCTTGGCTATGGCTACACCTTC. Protein product: CASSQDRTLGYGYTF.

This clonotype was detected only a few times. CDR3 region: CASSSTRAGGTEAFF. CDR3 sequence (DNA): TGCGCCAGCAGCTCGACTCGGGCAGGCGGGACTGAAGCTTTCTTT. This rearrangement joins TRBV5-1 to TRBJ1-1; unclear D gene. The CDR3 has 15 residues. The ends were cut back, 3 bases at V and 5 bases at J, with 17 bases in the middle. Looked up from germline, CDR1 is SGHRS and CDR2 is YFSETQ.

This clonotype was seen ten or more times. The chain is built from TRBV12-3 or TRBV12-4 and TRBJ2-5; 10 nucleotides line up with TRBD1. This CDR3 region has 13 residues. V lost 8 bases, J lost 0 bases, and 0 bases stayed unmatched. In DNA, the CDR3 is TGTGCCAGCGGACAGGGGGACCAAGAGACCCAGTACTTC. Residues: CASGQGDQETQYF.

The chain joins TRBV13 to TRBJ1-6; D is unclear. The germline V and J ends were trimmed by 4 bases and 5 bases, with 12 bases remaining between them. CDR1 is PRHDT, CDR2 FYEKMQ, per germline (reference sequence). The CDR3 has 15 amino acids. DNA of the CDR3: TGTGCCAGCAGCTGGGGATCCCATGATAATTCACCCCTCCACTTT. Residues: CASSWGSHDNSPLHF.

This chain joins TRBV20-1 and TRBJ2-5; D unresolved. CDR1 and CDR2 (germline): DFQATT, SNEGSKA (reference sequence). This CDR3 has 11 amino acids. V was pared by 6 bases and J by 3 bases, with 8 bases between. Written as DNA, the CDR3 is TGCAGTGCACAGTCGGAAGAGACCCAGTACTTC. Translated, it gives CSAQSEETQYF.

This clonotype has a count of ten or more. The CDR3 nucleotides are TGTGCCAGCAGCTTCGGGACTGCCACTCAACGCCTCCACTTT. Protein: CASSFGTATQRLHF. The chain joins TRBV5-6 to TRBJ1-6; weak D call: TRBD1 (5 bases). V was clipped by 2 bases and J by 15 bases, with 18 bases between them. CDR1 and CDR2 (germline): SGHDT, YYEEEE. The CDR3 is 14 residues long.

This clonotype was found many times. This rearrangement joins TRBV28 to TRBJ1-1, with TRBD1 matching 8 bases. Germline V gene sequence: CDR1 MDHEN, CDR2 SYDVKM. J gave up 4 bases and V 6 bases, and 10 bases lay outside the gene matches. CDR3 size: 15 residues. CDR3 residues: CASSWGGQAGTEAFF. As DNA, the CDR3 is TGTGCCAGCAGCTGGGGGGGACAGGCGGGCACTGAAGCTTTCTTT.

This clonotype was counted many times. The V gene is TRBV6-5, the J gene TRBJ2-2; a weak D match, TRBD1 (6 bases). The V gene lost 2 bases and the J gene lost 6 bases, with 13 bases spanning the gap. Germline V gene lookup returns CDR1 MNHEY and CDR2 SVGAGI. CDR3 length equals 15 residues. Here the CDR3 reads CASSYISSGAGELFF. The DNA for the CDR3 is TGTGCCAGCAGTTACATCTCGTCAGGGGCCGGGGAGCTGTTTTTT.

The chain is built from TRBV12-3 or TRBV12-4 and TRBJ1-1; TRBD1 matches 10 bases. Trimming at V came to 11 bases and at J to 5 bases, leaving 11 bases not matched to a gene. This CDR3 is 14 amino acids long. The CDR3 protein is CAGGTGADGTEAFF. The CDR3 coding sequence is TGTGCCGGAGGGACAGGGGCGGACGGTACTGAAGCTTTCTTT.

The sample holds many counts of this clonotype. The rearrangement uses TRBV6-2 or TRBV6-3 and TRBJ2-7; 10 bases fit TRBD1. Germline CDR1 and CDR2: MNHEY and SVGEGT. V shed 6 bases, J shed 2 bases, and the junction held 13 bases outside the gene matches. The CDR3 is 17 amino acids. The CDR3 sequence: CASRDAPGQGLTYEQYF. The CDR3 DNA sequence: TGTGCCAGCAGAGATGCCCCGGGACAGGGGCTAACCTACGAGCAGTACTTC.

The V and J genes are TRBV28 and TRBJ2-2, with TRBD1 as a possible D gene (5 bases). The CDR3 is 13 amino acids. V shed 11 bases and J shed 1 base, with 11 bases lying between them. Germline V lookup: CDR1 MDHEN, CDR2 SYDVKM. Here the CDR3 DNA reads TGTGCCGCTGGGGCCGTGAACACCGGGGAGCTGTTTTTT. It encodes CAAGAVNTGELFF.

Many counts were recorded for this clonotype. V usage is TRBV29-1 and J usage is TRBJ2-5; the match to TRBD1 covers 8 bases. This CDR3 is 13 amino acids long. V trimming: 1 base; J trimming: 6 bases; junction bases outside the gene matches: 4. CDR1 SQVTM and CDR2 ANQGSEA come from the germline V gene. CDR3 sequence: CSVEGQGAQTQYF. CDR3 in DNA: TGCAGCGTTGAAGGCCAGGGGGCACAGACCCAGTACTTC.

In its sample, this clonotype was seen a few times. V is TRBV30 and J is TRBJ2-2, with D uncertain. This CDR3 has 11 residues. V lost 6 bases, J lost 3 bases, and 5 bases lay in between. Germline V CDR1 and CDR2: GTSNPN, SVGIG (reference sequence). The CDR3 spells CACGYTGELFF. The CDR3 nucleotides are TGTGCCTGTGGATACACCGGGGAGCTGTTTTTT.

This clonotype has only a few counts. The chain couples TRBV20-1 to TRBJ1-5; 11 positions match TRBD1. Germline-derived CDR1 and CDR2 are DFQATT and SNEGSKA (reference sequence). V was clipped by 5 bases and J by 6 bases; unmatched bases: 6. There are 14 residues in the CDR3. The CDR3 nucleotides are TGCAGTGCTGAGGGACAGGGGGTCGGTCAGCCCCAGCATTTT. Amino acid sequence: CSAEGQGVGQPQHF.

This clonotype was detected ten times or more. The V gene is TRBV11-2, the J gene TRBJ2-5, with unresolved D. The V end lost 5 bases, the J end lost 5 bases, and 9 bases lay between the germline ends. The CDR3 totals 12 residues. Per the germline V gene, CDR1 is SGHAT and CDR2 is FQNNGV. Here the CDR3 reads CASSAVDETQYF. As DNA, the CDR3 is TGTGCCAGCAGCGCCGTCGATGAGACCCAGTACTTC.

This clonotype has at least ten counts. The rearrangement uses TRBV6-1 and TRBJ2-5, with unresolved D. The germline V gene encodes CDR1 MNHNS and CDR2 SASEGT. Trimming removed 3 bases from V and 5 bases from J, with 10 bases in between. The CDR3 has 13 amino acids. The CDR3 DNA is TGTGCCAGCAGTGAGCTAACCCAGGAGACCCAGTACTTC. This sequence encodes CASSELTQETQYF.

This clonotype was picked up a small number of times. The V call is TRBV3-1, the J call TRBJ2-7; perhaps TRBD1 as D (5 bases). CDR3 length: 14 residues. In germline, CDR1 is LGHDT, CDR2 YNNKEL (reference sequence). V lost 7 bases, J lost 0 bases, and 13 bases lay in between. This CDR3 is CASTIGAGSYEQYF. Here the CDR3 DNA reads TGTGCCAGCACCATAGGGGCAGGCTCCTACGAGCAGTACTTC.

This clonotype was counted between two and nine times. This chain links TRBV5-1 with TRBJ1-2; TRBD1 is a possible D gene (5 bases). The CDR3 contains 13 residues. Germline-derived CDR1 and CDR2 are SGHRS and YFSETQ. Trimming removed 7 bases at V and 0 bases at J, with 10 bases between. The CDR3 sequence is CASGDGPNYGYTF. For the CDR3, the DNA is TGCGCCAGCGGGGACGGACCTAACTATGGCTACACCTTC.

This clonotype occurred many times. A read error may account for a junction end that differs from germline. V and J are TRBV6-7 and TRBJ2-7, with D perhaps matching TRBD2 (7 bases). TRBV6-7 falls under the ORF class, with uncertain function. The CDR3 loop spans 13 amino acids. CDR3 DNA sequence: TGTGCCAGCAGTTCCCCGCCGGGGGGCCCTCCAGGCTTC. Its translation: CASSSPPGGPPGF.

This clonotype showed up just a few times. The genes are TRBV25-1 and TRBJ1-1; D gene ambiguous. Trimming shortened V by 3 bases and J by 10 bases, and 15 bases separated the two germline ends. Per the germline V gene, CDR1 is MGHDK and CDR2 is SYGVNS. The CDR3 sequence is 13 residues long. CDR3 in DNA: TGTGCCAGCAGTGACCCTCCTCTCGGAATAGCTTTCTTT. It is translated as CASSDPPLGIAFF.

There are a few counts of this clonotype. This chain links TRBV11-1 with TRBJ1-1, with 7 bases aligning to TRBD1. This CDR3 has 17 amino acids. V lost 3 bases and J lost 1; bases outside the gene matches: 11. Germline values: CDR1 SGHAT, CDR2 FQDESV (reference sequence). CDR3 nucleotide sequence: TGTGCCAGCAGCTTTTCAGGGGGTGGCGCCGGGAACACTGAAGCTTTCTTT. Encoded protein: CASSFSGGGAGNTEAFF.

In its sample, this clonotype was seen many times. The chain employs TRBV12-3 or TRBV12-4 and TRBJ2-2, with no clear D. V dropped 3 bases and J dropped 6 bases, with 5 bases sitting between them. The CDR3 totals 12 residues. The CDR3 sequence is CASSFISGELFF. Written as DNA, the CDR3 is TGTGCCAGCAGTTTTATCTCCGGGGAGCTGTTTTTT.

Turning to this clonotype: The conserved phenylalanine or tryptophan is not found at the CDR3 terminus, so this likely reflects a read error. Because the CDR3's place on the DNA is in doubt, the DNA is left out and the CDR3 is given as listed by TCRdb. This chain links TRBV12-3 or TRBV12-4 with TRBJ1-2; the DNA was not compared with TRBD1, the D call given in the table. The CDR3 length is 13 residues, termini included. The CDR3 loop reads CASSPRDRDGFTV.

A few counts support this clonotype. As the CDR3 is not closed by the conserved phenylalanine or tryptophan, this likely results from a read error. The rearrangement links TRBV7-3 to TRBJ2-2, with no clear D. The V end was cut by 1 base, the J end by 1 base, with 16 bases between. Germline V gene sequence: CDR1 SGHTA, CDR2 FQGTGA. The CDR3 contains 18 residues. This chain's CDR3 is CASSLIPQSSMNTGELFL. The DNA of the CDR3 is TGTGCCAGCAGCTTAATCCCTCAGTCTTCGATGAACACCGGGGAGCTGTTTTTG.

This clonotype was counted many times. J is TRBJ1-1 and V is TRBV7-2; D remains ambiguous. Germline CDR1 and CDR2: SGHTA and FQGNSA. This CDR3 is built from 12 residues. V was cut by 1 base and J by 9 bases, with 9 bases left in between. The CDR3 here is CASSLVGRQAFF. DNA of the CDR3: TGTGCCAGCAGCTTAGTCGGTCGACAAGCTTTCTTT.

V gene TRBV29-1 combines with J gene TRBJ2-5; D might be TRBD2 (6 bases). Germline lookup yields CDR1 SQVTM and CDR2 ANQGSEA. This CDR3 has 12 residues. Trimming removed 7 bases from V and 5 bases from J, with 14 bases in between. The chain's CDR3 is CSASEGSETQYF. Here the CDR3 DNA reads TGCAGCGCCTCGGAGGGGTCGGAGACCCAGTACTTC.

This clonotype was observed many times. The chain combines TRBV7-2 with TRBJ2-5, with a possible D match to TRBD2 (5 bases). In germline, CDR1 is SGHTA, CDR2 FQGNSA. The CDR3 spans 13 residues. The V and J ends lost 6 bases and 5 bases respectively, with 13 bases between them. CDR3 region: CASSPLAAETQYF. The CDR3 region has the DNA TGTGCCAGCAGTCCGCTAGCCGCGGAGACCCAGTACTTC.

At least ten counts were recorded for this clonotype. V and J are TRBV29-1 and TRBJ2-5, with D tentatively TRBD2 (6 bases). The V end lost 2 bases, the J end lost 4 bases, and 11 bases lay between the germline ends. Germline CDR1 SQVTM, CDR2 ANQGSEA. The CDR3 runs to 13 residues. The CDR3, as DNA: TGCAGCGTTGAATCTAGGGGAGGAGAGACCCAGTACTTC. Translated: CSVESRGGETQYF.

In its sample, this clonotype was seen many times. The gene calls are TRBV29-1 and TRBJ2-5; 7 nucleotides match TRBD1. This CDR3 spans 13 amino acids. Per germline, CDR1 SQVTM and CDR2 ANQGSEA. V gave up 4 bases and J gave up 4 bases; unmatched junction bases: 6. In DNA, the CDR3 is TGCAGCGTTGTACCGGCAGGGGGAGAGACCCAGTACTTC. Translation: CSVVPAGGETQYF.

The gene calls are TRBV7-8 and TRBJ1-6; no clear D. This CDR3 region has 16 residues. With 0 bases removed from V and 2 bases from J, the gap between germline ends came to 8 bases. Germline V gives CDR1 SGHVS, CDR2 FQNEAQ. The CDR3 is CASSLARGTYNSPLHF. The CDR3, as DNA: TGTGCCAGCAGCTTAGCGCGAGGGACCTATAATTCACCCCTCCACTTT.